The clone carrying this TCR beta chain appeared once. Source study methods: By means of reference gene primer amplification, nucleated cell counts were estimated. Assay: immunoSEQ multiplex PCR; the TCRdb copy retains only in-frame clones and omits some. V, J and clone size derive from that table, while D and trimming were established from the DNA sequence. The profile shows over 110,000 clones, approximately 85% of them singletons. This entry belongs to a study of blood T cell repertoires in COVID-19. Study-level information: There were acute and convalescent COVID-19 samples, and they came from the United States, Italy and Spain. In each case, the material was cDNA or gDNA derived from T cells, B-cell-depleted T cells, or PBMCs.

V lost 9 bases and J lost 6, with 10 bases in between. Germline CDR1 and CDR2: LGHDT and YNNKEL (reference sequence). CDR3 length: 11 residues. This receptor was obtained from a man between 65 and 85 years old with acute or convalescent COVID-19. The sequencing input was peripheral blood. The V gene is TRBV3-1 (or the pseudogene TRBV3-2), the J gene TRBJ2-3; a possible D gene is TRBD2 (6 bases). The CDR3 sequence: CARGGGDTQYF. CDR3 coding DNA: TGTGCCAGGGGAGGTGGTGATACGCAGTATTTT.